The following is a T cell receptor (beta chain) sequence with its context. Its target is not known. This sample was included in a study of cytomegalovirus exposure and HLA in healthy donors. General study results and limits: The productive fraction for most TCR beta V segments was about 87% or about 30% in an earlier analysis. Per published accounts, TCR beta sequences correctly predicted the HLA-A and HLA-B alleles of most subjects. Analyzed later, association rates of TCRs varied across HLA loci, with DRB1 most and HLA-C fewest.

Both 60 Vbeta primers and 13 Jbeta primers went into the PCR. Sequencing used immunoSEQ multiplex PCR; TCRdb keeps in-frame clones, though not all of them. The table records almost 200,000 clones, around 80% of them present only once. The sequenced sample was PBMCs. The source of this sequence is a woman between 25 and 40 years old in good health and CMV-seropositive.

The CDR3 is CASSIVAAATNEKLFF. CDR3 sequence (DNA): TGTGCCAGTAGTATCGTGGCGGCCGCAACTAATGAAAAACTGTTTTTT. J is TRBJ1-4 and V is TRBV19; D unclear. Trimming pared 3 bases from V and 0 bases from J, leaving 11 bases between. Per the germline V gene, CDR1 is LNHDA and CDR2 is SQIVND (reference sequence). This CDR3 comprises 16 residues.